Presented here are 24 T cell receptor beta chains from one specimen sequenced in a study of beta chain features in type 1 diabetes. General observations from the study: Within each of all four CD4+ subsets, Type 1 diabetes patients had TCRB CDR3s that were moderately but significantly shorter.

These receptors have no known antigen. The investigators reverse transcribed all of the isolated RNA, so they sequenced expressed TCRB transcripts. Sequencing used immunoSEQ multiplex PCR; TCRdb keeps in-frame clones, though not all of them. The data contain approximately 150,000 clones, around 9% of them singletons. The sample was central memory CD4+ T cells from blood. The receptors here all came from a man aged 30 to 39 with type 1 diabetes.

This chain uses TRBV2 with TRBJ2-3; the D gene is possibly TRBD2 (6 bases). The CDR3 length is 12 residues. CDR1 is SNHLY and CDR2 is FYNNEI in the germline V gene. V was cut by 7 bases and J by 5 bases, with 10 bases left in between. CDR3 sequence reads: CASKKEGDTQYF. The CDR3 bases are TGTGCCAGCAAGAAGGAGGGAGATACGCAGTATTTT.

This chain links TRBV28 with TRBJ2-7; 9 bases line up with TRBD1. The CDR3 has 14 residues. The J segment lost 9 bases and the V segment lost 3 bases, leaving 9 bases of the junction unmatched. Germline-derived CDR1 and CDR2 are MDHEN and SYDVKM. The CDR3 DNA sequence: TGTGCCAGCAGTTTCTCGGACAGGGGATTTTGGCAGTACTTC. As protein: CASSFSDRGFWQYF.

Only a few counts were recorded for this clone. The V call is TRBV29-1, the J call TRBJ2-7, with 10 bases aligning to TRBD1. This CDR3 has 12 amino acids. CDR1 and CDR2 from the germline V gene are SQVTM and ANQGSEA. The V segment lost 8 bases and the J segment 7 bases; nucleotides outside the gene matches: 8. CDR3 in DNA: TGCAGCTACGGGACAGGGGCTCGGGAGCAGTACTTC. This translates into CSYGTGAREQYF.

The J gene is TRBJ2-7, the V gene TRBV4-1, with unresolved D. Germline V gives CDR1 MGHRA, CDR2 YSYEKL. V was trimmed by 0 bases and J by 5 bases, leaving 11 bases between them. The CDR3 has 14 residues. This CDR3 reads CASSQEAHGDEQYF. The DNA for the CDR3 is TGCGCCAGCAGCCAAGAAGCGCATGGTGACGAGCAGTACTTC.

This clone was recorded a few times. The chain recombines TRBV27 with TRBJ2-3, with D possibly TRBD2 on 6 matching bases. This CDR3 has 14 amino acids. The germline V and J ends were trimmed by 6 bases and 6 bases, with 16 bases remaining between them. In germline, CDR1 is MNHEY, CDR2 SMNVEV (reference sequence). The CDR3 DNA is TGTGCCAGCAGGGGACTTGGGGCCCAGGATACGCAGTATTTT. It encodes CASRGLGAQDTQYF.

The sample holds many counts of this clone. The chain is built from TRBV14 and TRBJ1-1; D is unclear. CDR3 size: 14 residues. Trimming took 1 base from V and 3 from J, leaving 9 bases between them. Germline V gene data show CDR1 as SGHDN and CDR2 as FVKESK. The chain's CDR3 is CASSQASGYTEAFF. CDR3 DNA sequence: TGTGCCAGCAGCCAAGCCAGCGGGTACACTGAAGCTTTCTTT.

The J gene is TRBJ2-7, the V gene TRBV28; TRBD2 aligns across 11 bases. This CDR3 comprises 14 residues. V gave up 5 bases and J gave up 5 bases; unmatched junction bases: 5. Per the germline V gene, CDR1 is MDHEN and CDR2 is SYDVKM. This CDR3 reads CASSRSGGAHEQYF. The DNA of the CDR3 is TGTGCCAGCAGTCGTAGCGGGGGGGCCCACGAGCAGTACTTC.

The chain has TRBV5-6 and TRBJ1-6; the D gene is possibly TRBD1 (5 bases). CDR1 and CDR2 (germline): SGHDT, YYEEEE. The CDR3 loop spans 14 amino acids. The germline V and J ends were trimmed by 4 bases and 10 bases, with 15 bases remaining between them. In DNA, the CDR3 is TGTGCCAGCAGCCCACAGTGGGGCGCCTCACCCCTCCACTTT. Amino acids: CASSPQWGASPLHF.

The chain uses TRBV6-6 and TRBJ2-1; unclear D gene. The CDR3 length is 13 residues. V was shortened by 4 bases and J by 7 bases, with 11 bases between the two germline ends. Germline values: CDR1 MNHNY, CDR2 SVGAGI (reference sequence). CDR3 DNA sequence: TGTGCCAGCAGTTTTAACCAGCGTAATGAGCAGTTCTTC. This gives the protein CASSFNQRNEQFF.

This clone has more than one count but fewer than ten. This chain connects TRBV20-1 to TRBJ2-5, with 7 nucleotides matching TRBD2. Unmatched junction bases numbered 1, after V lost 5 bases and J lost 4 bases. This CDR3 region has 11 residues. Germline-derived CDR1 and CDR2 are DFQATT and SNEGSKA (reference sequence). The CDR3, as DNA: TGCAGTGCTTGGGGGGGAGAGACCCAGTACTTC. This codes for CSAWGGETQYF.

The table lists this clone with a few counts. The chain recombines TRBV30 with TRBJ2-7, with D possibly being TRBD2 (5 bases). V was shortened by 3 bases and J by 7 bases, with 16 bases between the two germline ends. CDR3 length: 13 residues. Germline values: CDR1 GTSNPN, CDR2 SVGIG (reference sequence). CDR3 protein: CAWSPFDRGEQYF. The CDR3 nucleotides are TGTGCCTGGAGCCCCTTCGACCGAGGGGAGCAGTACTTC.

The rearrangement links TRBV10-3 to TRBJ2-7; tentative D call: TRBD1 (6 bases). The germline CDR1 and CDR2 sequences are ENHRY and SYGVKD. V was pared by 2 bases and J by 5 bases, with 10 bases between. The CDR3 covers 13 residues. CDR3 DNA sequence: TGTGCCATCAGTGAGGCAGGGGCTGACGAGCAGTACTTC. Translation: CAISEAGADEQYF.

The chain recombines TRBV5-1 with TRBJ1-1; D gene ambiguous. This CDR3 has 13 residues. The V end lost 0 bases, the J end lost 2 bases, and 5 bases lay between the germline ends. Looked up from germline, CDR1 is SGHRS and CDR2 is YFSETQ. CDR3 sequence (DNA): TGCGCCAGCAGCTTGGGGCCCAACACTGAAGCTTTCTTT. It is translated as CASSLGPNTEAFF.

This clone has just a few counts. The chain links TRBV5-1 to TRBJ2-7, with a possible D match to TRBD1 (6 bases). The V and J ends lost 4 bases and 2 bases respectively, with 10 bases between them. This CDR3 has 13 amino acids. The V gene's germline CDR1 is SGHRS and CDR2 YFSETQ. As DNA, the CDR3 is TGCGCCAGCAGCCTCGAGGGGGCCTACGAGCAGTACTTC. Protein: CASSLEGAYEQYF.

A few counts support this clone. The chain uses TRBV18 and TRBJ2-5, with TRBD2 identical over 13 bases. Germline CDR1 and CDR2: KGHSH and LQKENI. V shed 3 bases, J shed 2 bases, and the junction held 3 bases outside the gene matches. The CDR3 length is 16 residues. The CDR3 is CASSPRLAGGQETQYF. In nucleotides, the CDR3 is TGTGCCAGCTCACCTAGACTAGCGGGGGGTCAAGAGACCCAGTACTTC.

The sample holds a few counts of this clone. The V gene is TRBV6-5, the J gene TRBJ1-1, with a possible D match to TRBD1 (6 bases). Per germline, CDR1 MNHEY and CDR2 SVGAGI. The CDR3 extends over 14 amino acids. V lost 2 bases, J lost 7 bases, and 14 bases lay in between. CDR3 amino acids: CASSYLQGVNEAFF. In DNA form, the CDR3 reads TGTGCCAGCAGTTACCTACAGGGAGTAAATGAAGCTTTCTTT.

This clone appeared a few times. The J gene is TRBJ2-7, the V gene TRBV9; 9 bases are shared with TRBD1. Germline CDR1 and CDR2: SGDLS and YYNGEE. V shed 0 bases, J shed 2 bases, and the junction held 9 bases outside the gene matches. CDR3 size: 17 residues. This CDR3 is CASSVGAGTGLAYEQYF. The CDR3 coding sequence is TGTGCCAGCAGCGTAGGGGCCGGGACAGGGCTCGCCTACGAGCAGTACTTC.

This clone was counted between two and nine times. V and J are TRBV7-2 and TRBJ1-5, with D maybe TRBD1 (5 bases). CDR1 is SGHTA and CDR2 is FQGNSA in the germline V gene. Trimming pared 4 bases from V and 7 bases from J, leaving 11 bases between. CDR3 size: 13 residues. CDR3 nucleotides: TGTGCCAGCAGCTCCGACAGTTGGCAGCCCCAGCATTTT. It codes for CASSSDSWQPQHF.

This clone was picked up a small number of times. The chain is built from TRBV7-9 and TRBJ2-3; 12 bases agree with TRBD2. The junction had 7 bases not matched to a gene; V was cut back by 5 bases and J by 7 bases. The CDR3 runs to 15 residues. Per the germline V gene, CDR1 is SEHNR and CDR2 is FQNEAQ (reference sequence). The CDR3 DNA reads TGTGCCAGCAGCCCTCTAGCGGGGGGGCCTTATACGCAGTATTTT. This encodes CASSPLAGGPYTQYF.

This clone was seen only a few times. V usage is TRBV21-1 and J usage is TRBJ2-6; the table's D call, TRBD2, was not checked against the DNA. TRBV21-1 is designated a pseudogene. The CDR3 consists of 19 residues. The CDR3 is CASSSLRLAGDFGANVLTF. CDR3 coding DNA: TGTGCCAGCAGCTCATTGAGACTAGCGGGGGACTTTGGGGCCAACGTCCTGACTTTC.

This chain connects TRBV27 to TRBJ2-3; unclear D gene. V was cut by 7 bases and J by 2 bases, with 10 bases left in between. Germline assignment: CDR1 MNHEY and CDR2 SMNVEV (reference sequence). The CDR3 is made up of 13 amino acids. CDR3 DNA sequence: TGTGCCAGCAAGCCTCACGCCACAGATACGCAGTATTTT. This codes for CASKPHATDTQYF.

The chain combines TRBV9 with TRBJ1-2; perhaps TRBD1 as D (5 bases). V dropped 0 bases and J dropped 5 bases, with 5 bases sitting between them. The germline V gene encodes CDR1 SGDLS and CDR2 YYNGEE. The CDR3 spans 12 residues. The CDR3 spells CASSVEGYGYTF. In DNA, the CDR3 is TGTGCCAGCAGCGTAGAGGGGTATGGCTACACCTTC.

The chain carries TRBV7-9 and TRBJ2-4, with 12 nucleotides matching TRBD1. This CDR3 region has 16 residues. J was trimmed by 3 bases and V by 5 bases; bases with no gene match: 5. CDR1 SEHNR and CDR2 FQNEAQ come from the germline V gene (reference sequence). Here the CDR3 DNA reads TGTGCCAGCAGCCCCGGGACAGGGGGCGTCAAAAACATTCAGTACTTC. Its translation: CASSPGTGGVKNIQYF. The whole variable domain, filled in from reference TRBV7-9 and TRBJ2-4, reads DTGVSQNPRHKITKRGQNVTFRCDPISEHNRLYWYRQTLGQGPEFLTYFQNEAQLEKSRLLSDRFSAERPKGSFSTLEIQRTEQGDSAMYLCASSPGTGGVKNIQYFGAGTRLSVL.

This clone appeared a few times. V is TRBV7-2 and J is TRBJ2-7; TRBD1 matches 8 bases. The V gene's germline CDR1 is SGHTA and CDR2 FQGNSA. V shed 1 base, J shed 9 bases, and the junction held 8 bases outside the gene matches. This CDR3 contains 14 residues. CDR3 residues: CASSLVPGGEGQYF. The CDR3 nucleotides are TGTGCCAGCAGCTTAGTCCCAGGGGGCGAAGGGCAGTACTTC.